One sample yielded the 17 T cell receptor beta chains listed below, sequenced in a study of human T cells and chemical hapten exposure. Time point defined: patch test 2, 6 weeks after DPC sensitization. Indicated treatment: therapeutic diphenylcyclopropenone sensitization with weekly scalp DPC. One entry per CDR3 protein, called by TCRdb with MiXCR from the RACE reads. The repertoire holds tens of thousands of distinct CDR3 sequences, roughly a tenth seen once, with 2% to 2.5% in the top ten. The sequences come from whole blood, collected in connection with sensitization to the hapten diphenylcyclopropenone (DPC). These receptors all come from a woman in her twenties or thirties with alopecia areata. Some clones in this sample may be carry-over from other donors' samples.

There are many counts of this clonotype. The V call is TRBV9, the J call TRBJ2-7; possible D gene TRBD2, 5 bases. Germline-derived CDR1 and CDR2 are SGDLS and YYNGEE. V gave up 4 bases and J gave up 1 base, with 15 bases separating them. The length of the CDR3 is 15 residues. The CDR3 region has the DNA TGTGCCAGCAGCCTTCGGCCGGGATCTTCCTACGAGCAGTACTTC. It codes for CASSLRPGSSYEQYF.

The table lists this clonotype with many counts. CDR3 loop: CASSQDISLESSYNEQFF. The CDR3 DNA follows: TGCGCCAGCAGCCAAGATATATCCCTAGAGAGCTCCTACAATGAGCAGTTCTTC. This chain uses TRBV4-1 with TRBJ2-1; D remains ambiguous. Deletions cut 0 bases from V and 0 bases from J, with 15 bases between. The CDR3 has 18 amino acids. In germline, CDR1 is MGHRA, CDR2 YSYEKL.

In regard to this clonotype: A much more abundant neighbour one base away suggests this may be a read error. The DNA for the CDR3 is TGCACCAGCAGCCCCGGACTAGCGGGGGCGAGGGATACGCAGTATTTT. Protein: CTSSPGLAGARDTQYF. The chain has TRBV5-1 and TRBJ2-3; 13 bases map to TRBD2. The germline V gene has CDR1 SGHRS and CDR2 YFSETQ. The CDR3 is 16 residues long.

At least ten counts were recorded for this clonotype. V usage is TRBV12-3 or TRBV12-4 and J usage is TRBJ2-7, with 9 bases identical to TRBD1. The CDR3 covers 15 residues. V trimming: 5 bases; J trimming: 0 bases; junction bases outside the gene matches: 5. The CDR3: CASSRDRGFSYEQYF. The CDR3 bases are TGTGCCAGCAGTCGCGACAGGGGGTTCTCCTACGAGCAGTACTTC.

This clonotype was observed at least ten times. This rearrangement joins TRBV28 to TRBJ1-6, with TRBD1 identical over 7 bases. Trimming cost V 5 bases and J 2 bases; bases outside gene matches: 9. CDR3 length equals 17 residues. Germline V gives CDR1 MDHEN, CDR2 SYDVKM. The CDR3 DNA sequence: TGTGCCAGCAGTGAGGGGACAGTCGACCCCTATAATTCACCCCTCCACTTT. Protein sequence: CASSEGTVDPYNSPLHF.

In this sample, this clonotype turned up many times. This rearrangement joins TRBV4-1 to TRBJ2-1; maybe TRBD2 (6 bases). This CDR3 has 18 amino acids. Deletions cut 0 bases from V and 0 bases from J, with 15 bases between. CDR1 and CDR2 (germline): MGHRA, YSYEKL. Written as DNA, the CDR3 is TGCGCCAGCAGCCAAGAAACGGCCAGCGGGCCCTCCTACAATGAGCAGTTCTTC. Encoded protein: CASSQETASGPSYNEQFF.

This chain's CDR3 is CSVEGQANTEAFF. CDR3 coding DNA: TGCAGCGTTGAAGGACAGGCAAACACTGAAGCTTTCTTT. The rearrangement links TRBV29-1 to TRBJ1-1; D may be TRBD1 (6 bases). Germline V lookup: CDR1 SQVTM, CDR2 ANQGSEA. The CDR3 contains 13 residues. Deletions cut 1 base from V and 2 bases from J, with 8 bases between.

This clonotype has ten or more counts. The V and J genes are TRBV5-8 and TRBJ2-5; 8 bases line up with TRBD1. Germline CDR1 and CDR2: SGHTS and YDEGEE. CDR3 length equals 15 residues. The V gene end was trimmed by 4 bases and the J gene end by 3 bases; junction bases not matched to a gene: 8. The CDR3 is CASSQPDREKETQYF. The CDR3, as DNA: TGTGCCAGCAGCCAACCGGACAGGGAAAAAGAGACCCAGTACTTC.

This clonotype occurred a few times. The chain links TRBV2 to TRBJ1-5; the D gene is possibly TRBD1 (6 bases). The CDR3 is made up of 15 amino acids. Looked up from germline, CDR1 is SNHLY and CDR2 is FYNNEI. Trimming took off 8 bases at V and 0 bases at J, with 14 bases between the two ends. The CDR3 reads CASVGTLNSNQPQHF. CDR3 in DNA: TGTGCCAGCGTAGGGACACTGAATAGCAATCAGCCCCAGCATTTT.

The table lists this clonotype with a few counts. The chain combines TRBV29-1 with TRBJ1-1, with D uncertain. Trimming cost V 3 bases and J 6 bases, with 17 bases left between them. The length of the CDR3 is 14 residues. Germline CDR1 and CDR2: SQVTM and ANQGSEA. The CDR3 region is CSVDPTGHSAEAFF. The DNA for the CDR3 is TGCAGCGTTGATCCGACCGGCCATTCCGCTGAAGCTTTCTTT.

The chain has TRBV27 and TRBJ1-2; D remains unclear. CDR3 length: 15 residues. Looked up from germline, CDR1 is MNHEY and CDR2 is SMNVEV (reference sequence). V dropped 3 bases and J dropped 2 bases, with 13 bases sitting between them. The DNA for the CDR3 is TGTGCCAGCAGTTTTAGGTTGGGGAACAACTATGGCTACACCTTC. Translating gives CASSFRLGNNYGYTF.

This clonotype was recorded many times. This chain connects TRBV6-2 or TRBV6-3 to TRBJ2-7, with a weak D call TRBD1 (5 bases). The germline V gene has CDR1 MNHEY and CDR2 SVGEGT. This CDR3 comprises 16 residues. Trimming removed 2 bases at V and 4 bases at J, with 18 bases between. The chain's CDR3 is CASSYLAGAGRYEQYF. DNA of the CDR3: TGTGCCAGCAGTTACCTTGCTGGGGCCGGCCGTTACGAGCAGTACTTC.

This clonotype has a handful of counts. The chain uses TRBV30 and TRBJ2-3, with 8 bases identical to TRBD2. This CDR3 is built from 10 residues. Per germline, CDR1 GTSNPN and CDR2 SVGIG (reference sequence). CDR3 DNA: TGTGGAGGGGCGGGAGGCACGCAGTATTTT. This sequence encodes CGGAGGTQYF.

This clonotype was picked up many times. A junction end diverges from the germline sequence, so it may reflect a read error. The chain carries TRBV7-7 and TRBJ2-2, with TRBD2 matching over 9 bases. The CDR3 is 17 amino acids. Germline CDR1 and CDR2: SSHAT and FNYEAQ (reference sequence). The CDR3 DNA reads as TGTGCTAGCAGCCCAACCTTTAGCGGGAGTAATATCGGGGAGCTGTTTTTT. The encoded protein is CASSPTFSGSNIGELFF.

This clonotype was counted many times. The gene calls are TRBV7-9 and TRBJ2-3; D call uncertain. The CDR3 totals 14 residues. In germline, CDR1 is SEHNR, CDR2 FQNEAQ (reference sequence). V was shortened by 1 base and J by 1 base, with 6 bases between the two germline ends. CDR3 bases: TGTGCCAGCAGCTTAGAATATGGCACAGATACGCAGTATTTT. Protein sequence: CASSLEYGTDTQYF. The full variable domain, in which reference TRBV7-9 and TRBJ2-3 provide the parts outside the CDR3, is DTGVSQNPRHKITKRGQNVTFRCDPISEHNRLYWYRQTLGQGPEFLTYFQNEAQLEKSRLLSDRFSAERPKGSFSTLEIQRTEQGDSAMYLCASSLEYGTDTQYFGPGTRLTVL.

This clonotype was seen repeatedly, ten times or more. The CDR3 loop reads CASSLGLQGMNTEAFF. For the CDR3, the DNA is TGCGCCAGCAGCTTGGGACTACAGGGGATGAACACTGAAGCTTTCTTT. V usage is TRBV5-1 and J usage is TRBJ1-1; 7 bases agree with TRBD1. V was pared by 0 bases and J by 0 bases, with 5 bases of the junction left unmatched. The length of the CDR3 is 16 residues. Germline CDR1 and CDR2: SGHRS and YFSETQ.

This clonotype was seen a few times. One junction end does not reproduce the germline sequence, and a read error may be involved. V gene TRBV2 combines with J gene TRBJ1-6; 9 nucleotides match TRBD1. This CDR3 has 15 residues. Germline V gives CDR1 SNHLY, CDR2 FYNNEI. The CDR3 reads CASSEGQGSFSPLHF. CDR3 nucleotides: TGTGCCAGCAGCGAAGGACAGGGGAGCTTTTCACCCCTCCACTTT.